The 18 T cell receptor beta chains presented below share a single source sample, sequenced in a study of T-cell reconstitution after alpha-beta-depleted transplantation in children. A library of TCRbeta sequences, prepared with unique molecular identifiers, was generated. TCRdb reprocessed the PCR reads with MiXCR, giving one entry per CDR3 protein. The table lists approximately 510,000 distinct CDR3 sequences, about 17% of them singletons. The material was PBMCs from the stem cell graft donor, obtained from the stem cell graft. The receptor source for this set is a human donor who donated a stem cell graft to a child with acute lymphoblastic leukemia.

This clonotype was recorded a few times. V usage is TRBV10-2 and J usage is TRBJ2-7; D uncertain. Germline CDR1 is WSHSY and CDR2 is SAAADI. Trimming took 6 bases from V and 5 from J, leaving 11 bases between them. The CDR3 length is 12 residues. CDR3 coding DNA: TGCGCCAGCAGGACGGGCGCGGACGAGCAGTACTTC. It translates to CASRTGADEQYF.

The chain is built from TRBV24-1 and TRBJ2-3, with 10 bases aligning to TRBD1. Looked up from germline, CDR1 is KGHDR and CDR2 is SFDVKD. The CDR3 consists of 16 residues. V was clipped by 3 bases and J by 4 bases; unmatched bases: 6. The CDR3 nucleotides are TGTGCCACCAGTGATCGGGACAGGGGTAGACCAGATACGCAGTATTTT. Translated, it gives CATSDRDRGRPDTQYF.

J is TRBJ2-1 and V is TRBV7-3, with TRBD2 matching 10 bases. There are 17 residues in the CDR3. Germline V CDR1 and CDR2: SGHTA, FQGTGA. J gave up 5 bases and V 3 bases, and 10 bases lay outside the gene matches. CDR3 in amino acids: CASSLGTGTSVNNEQFF. CDR3 nucleotide sequence: TGTGCCAGCAGCTTGGGCACCGGGACTAGCGTTAACAATGAGCAGTTCTTC.

This sequence joins TRBV6-1 and TRBJ2-1; 12 positions match TRBD1. The CDR3 runs 16 residues. Germline V gene data show CDR1 as MNHNS and CDR2 as SASEGT. V trimming: 6 bases; J trimming: 8 bases; junction bases outside the gene matches: 11. CDR3 DNA: TGTGCCAGCAGCCGGAGGTTGGGACAGGGGGCTGATGAGCAGTTCTTC. Its protein is CASSRRLGQGADEQFF.

The chain joins TRBV5-1 to TRBJ2-5; 12 bases are a match to TRBD2. CDR1 SGHRS and CDR2 YFSETQ come from the germline V gene. Trimming took 3 bases from V and 4 from J; bases not matched to a gene: 1. The CDR3 runs 14 residues. The CDR3 sequence: CASSWGLAGETQYF. CDR3 sequence (DNA): TGCGCCAGCAGCTGGGGACTAGCGGGAGAGACCCAGTACTTC. Together with reference TRBV5-1 and TRBJ2-5, the CDR3 gives the full variable domain: KAGVTQTPRYLIKTRGQQVTLSCSPISGHRSVSWYQQTPGQGLQFLFEYFSETQRNKGNFPGRFSGRQFSNSRSEMNVSTLELGDSALYLCASSWGLAGETQYFGPGTRLLVL.

This clonotype was recorded a few times. The rearrangement uses TRBV18 and TRBJ1-1, with D unclear. Germline-derived CDR1 and CDR2 are KGHSH and LQKENI. The CDR3 is 14 amino acids. V was trimmed by 5 bases and J by 1 base, leaving 11 bases between them. CDR3 sequence (DNA): TGTGCCAGCTCAATAGGATACAGGAACACTGAAGCTTTCTTT. Its translation is CASSIGYRNTEAFF.

This clonotype was seen more than once but under ten times. The chain joins TRBV7-3 to TRBJ1-1, with TRBD1 identical over 9 bases. V shed 5 bases and J 2 bases; nucleotides not matched to a gene: 6. The CDR3 loop spans 15 amino acids. Per the germline V gene, CDR1 is SGHTA and CDR2 is FQGTGA. The CDR3 region is CASSPTGGSNTEAFF. CDR3 coding DNA: TGTGCCAGCAGCCCTACAGGGGGCAGTAACACTGAAGCTTTCTTT.

The chain is built from TRBV10-3 and TRBJ1-2; D uncertain. Trimming took 3 bases from V and 7 from J, leaving 12 bases between them. CDR1 is ENHRY and CDR2 is SYGVKD in the germline V gene. The CDR3 is 13 residues long. In DNA form, the CDR3 reads TGTGCCATCAGTGACCGATTACCCGGTGGCTACACCTTC. Residues: CAISDRLPGGYTF.

The chain couples TRBV4-1 to TRBJ2-7; 9 bases match TRBD2. Germline lookup yields CDR1 MGHRA and CDR2 YSYEKL. This CDR3 region has 15 residues. Losses at the gene ends were 0 bases for V and 7 bases for J; bases not matched to a gene: 7. The CDR3 spells CASSQDSAGGGEQYF. The CDR3 DNA sequence: TGCGCCAGCAGCCAAGATTCAGCGGGAGGCGGTGAGCAGTACTTC.

This clonotype came up many times. This rearrangement joins TRBV5-1 to TRBJ2-7, with no clear D. This CDR3 region has 14 residues. The germline V gene has CDR1 SGHRS and CDR2 YFSETQ. Trimming shortened V by 4 bases and J by 2 bases, and 13 bases separated the two germline ends. CDR3 loop: CASSLSGGPYEQYF. CDR3 DNA: TGCGCCAGCAGCCTGTCCGGCGGTCCCTACGAGCAGTACTTC.

The chain couples TRBV5-1 to TRBJ2-7; the D gene is possibly TRBD2 (5 bases). CDR3 length equals 16 residues. Deletions cut 6 bases from V and 3 bases from J, with 22 bases between. Per germline, CDR1 SGHRS and CDR2 YFSETQ. CDR3 region: CASIPSPGGLIYEQYF. The CDR3 nucleotides are TGCGCCAGCATCCCCTCCCCGGGCGGACTTATCTACGAGCAGTACTTC.

There are a few counts of this clonotype. This chain uses TRBV5-1 with TRBJ1-4; 9 bases are shared with TRBD1. With V trimmed by 2 bases and J by 2 bases, 4 bases remained unmatched. CDR3 size: 16 residues. Germline values: CDR1 SGHRS, CDR2 YFSETQ. This CDR3 reads CASSFGTGLTNEKLFF. CDR3 nucleotide sequence: TGCGCCAGCAGCTTTGGGACAGGGTTGACTAATGAAAAACTGTTTTTT.

The J gene is TRBJ1-1, the V gene TRBV7-9; D unresolved. The CDR3 is made up of 13 amino acids. The V gene lost 5 bases and the J gene lost 4 bases, with 11 bases spanning the gap. Germline CDR1 SEHNR, CDR2 FQNEAQ (reference sequence). CDR3 amino acids: CASSPAVVTEAFF. The CDR3 bases are TGTGCCAGCAGCCCCGCGGTTGTCACTGAAGCTTTCTTT.

This clonotype was recorded a few times. The genes are TRBV5-1 and TRBJ2-1; possibly TRBD1 or TRBD2 for D (5 bases each). V was pared by 3 bases and J by 0 bases, with 16 bases between. The germline CDR1 and CDR2 sequences are SGHRS and YFSETQ. The CDR3 consists of 17 residues. The CDR3 nucleotides are TGCGCCAGCAGCTCTAAGAGATCCGGGACCTCCTACAATGAGCAGTTCTTC. Protein sequence: CASSSKRSGTSYNEQFF. Full variable domain (outside the CDR3, taken from reference TRBV5-1 and TRBJ2-1): KAGVTQTPRYLIKTRGQQVTLSCSPISGHRSVSWYQQTPGQGLQFLFEYFSETQRNKGNFPGRFSGRQFSNSRSEMNVSTLELGDSALYLCASSSKRSGTSYNEQFFGPGTRLTVL.

At least ten counts were recorded for this clonotype. The rearrangement links TRBV13 to TRBJ1-3; no reliable D call. This CDR3 comprises 14 residues. Per the germline V gene, CDR1 is PRHDT and CDR2 is FYEKMQ (reference sequence). Trimming cost V 4 bases and J 2 bases, with 9 bases left between them. The CDR3 reads CASSSYSPGNTIYF. The CDR3 nucleotides are TGTGCCAGCAGCTCCTACAGTCCTGGAAACACCATATATTTT.

This clonotype has just a few counts. This sequence joins TRBV12-3 or TRBV12-4 and TRBJ2-1, with 9 bases that match TRBD2. This CDR3 contains 14 residues. V was pared by 1 base and J by 13 bases, with 8 bases of the junction left unmatched. CDR3 coding DNA: TGTGCCAGCAGTTTAGGCGGGGGGGTGGGACAACAGTTCTTC. Translating it yields CASSLGGGVGQQFF.

Only a few counts were recorded for this clonotype. As DNA, the CDR3 is TGCAGTGCTAGAGTTGTCCTTGGGAAGCGGGAGGGCTCTTACGAGCAGTACTTC. It codes for CSARVVLGKREGSYEQYF. The J gene is TRBJ2-7, the V gene TRBV20-1; TRBD2 agrees at 10 bases. Per the germline V gene, CDR1 is DFQATT and CDR2 is SNEGSKA (reference sequence). Trimming at V came to 1 base and at J to 4 bases, leaving 16 bases not matched to a gene. CDR3 length: 18 residues.

This chain uses TRBV7-3 with TRBJ2-2; 8 bases agree with TRBD2. V gave up 1 base and J gave up 5 bases; unmatched junction bases: 9. The CDR3 runs 17 residues. Looked up from germline, CDR1 is SGHTA and CDR2 is FQGTGA. Written as DNA, the CDR3 is TGTGCCAGCAGCTTAAGCCAACTAGCGGCCATGACCGGGGAGCTGTTTTTT. It translates to CASSLSQLAAMTGELFF.